This T cell receptor (beta chain) was identified during a study of T cell repertoires in cytomegalovirus infection. The overall study: Signatures in public TCR beta sequences pointed to both CMV infection and matching HLA type.

From the reads, TCRdb called clonotypes with MiXCR, one entry per CDR3 protein. The sample lists roughly 180,000 distinct CDR3 sequences; less than 25% were seen once. A few counts support this clonotype. What it binds is not known. The CDR3 is made up of 11 amino acids. The V end lost 3 bases, the J end lost 14 bases, and 14 bases lay between the germline ends. Germline lookup yields CDR1 SGHDT and CDR2 YYEEEE. The material was CD8+ T cells from cultured PBMCs, obtained from culture after CMV antigen stimulation. This receptor was obtained from a human donor in good health (CMV status not recorded). Some clones in this sample may be carry-over from other donors' samples. The chain combines TRBV5-6 with TRBJ1-2; maybe TRBD1 (5 bases). Written as DNA, the CDR3 is TGTGCCAGCAGCTACGGATTGGGGGAAACCTTC. It yields the protein CASSYGLGETF.